The rows below give T cell receptor beta chains drawn from one sample of a study of read filtering for tumor transcriptome and immune sequencing. TCRdb analysed the reads with MiXCR anew, one entry per CDR3 protein. The table includes under 50,000 distinct CDR3 sequences, approximately 14% detected once. Sequencing was performed on a population of CD138-negative cells sorted from bone marrow. These receptors came from a donor aged 40 or over with multiple myeloma. The CDR3 runs from the conserved cysteine through the conserved F or W. A D gene is named only where the DNA matches it firmly. Expanded clones get a size class; other rows say once, few or many, or leave the size out.

clone size	D gene	V gene	J gene	CDR3 protein	CDR3 DNA
many	TRBD2	TRBV27	TRBJ2-1	CASRHGRGSSYNEQFF	TGTGCCAGCAGGCATGGGCGCGGGAGCTCCTACAATGAGCAGTTCTTC
many	TRBD2	TRBV7-2	TRBJ2-1	CASSKLAGDREQFF	TGTGCCAGCAGCAAGCTAGCGGGAGATCGTGAGCAGTTCTTC
NA	TRBD1	TRBV4-1	TRBJ2-3	CASSQGDRADTQYF	TGCGCCAGCAGCCAAGGGGACAGGGCGGATACGCAGTATTTT
NA	TRBD2	TRBV4-1	TRBJ2-1	CASSLASGSWNGQFF	TGCGCCAGCAGCCTGGCTAGCGGGAGCTGGAATGGGCAGTTCTTC
many	NA	TRBV13	TRBJ2-6	CASSLYRAGANVLTF	TGTGCCAGCAGCTTATACAGGGCTGGGGCCAACGTCCTGACTTTC
many	NA	TRBV11-2	TRBJ2-3	CASRQLDRLADTQYF	TGTGCCAGCAGGCAACTAGACCGCCTTGCAGATACGCAGTATTTT
many	TRBD1	TRBV11-2	TRBJ2-2	CASSPRLGTETTGELFF	TGTGCCAGCAGCCCACGATTGGGGACAGAAACCACCGGGGAGCTGTTTTTT
NA	NA	TRBV14	TRBJ2-1	CVSSLKPGLPVYEQFF	TGTGTCAGCAGCCTCAAACCGGGACTCCCAGTCTATGAGCAGTTCTTC
many	TRBD2	TRBV7-2	TRBJ2-1	CASSSTSGANNEQFF	TGTGCCAGCAGCTCGACTAGCGGAGCCAACAATGAGCAGTTCTTC
NA	TRBD1	TRBV30	TRBJ2-2	CAWGTGVPGELFF	TGTGCCTGGGGGACAGGGGTCCCCGGGGAGCTGTTTTTT
many	NA	TRBV11-2	TRBJ1-3	CASSAGASRRSGNTIYF	TGTGCCAGCAGCGCGGGGGCCAGCAGACGCTCTGGAAACACCATATATTTT
many	NA	TRBV7-8	TRBJ1-5	CASSLARHLSNQPQHF	TGTGCCAGCAGCTTAGCCAGACACCTTAGCAATCAGCCCCAGCATTTT
few	NA	TRBV18	TRBJ2-5	CASSPETETQYF	TGTGCCAGCTCACCAGAGACGGAGACCCAGTACTTC
many	NA	TRBV13	TRBJ2-2	CASSPGTAFGAGELFF	TGTGCCAGCAGCCCAGGGACCGCGTTTGGGGCCGGGGAGCTGTTTTTT
many	NA	TRBV12-5	TRBJ2-7	CASGLGQGPAYEQYF	TGTGCTAGTGGTTTGGGGCAGGGACCTGCCTACGAGCAGTACTTC
NA	NA	TRBV5-4	TRBJ2-1	CASSSGGKNSYNEQFF	TGTGCCAGCAGCTCGGGCGGGAAAAACTCCTACAATGAGCAGTTCTTC
NA	TRBD2	TRBV10-3	TRBJ2-1	CAISEGLGLAVNEQFF	TGTGCCATCAGTGAGGGTCTGGGACTAGCGGTGAATGAGCAGTTCTTC
many	NA	TRBV29-1	TRBJ2-1	CSVRDDRNEQFF	TGCAGCGTGCGAGATGACCGGAATGAGCAGTTCTTC
many	TRBD1	TRBV5-1	TRBJ1-5	CASSPTGQGNQPQHF	TGCGCCAGCAGCCCCACGGGACAGGGCAATCAGCCCCAGCATTTT
many	NA	TRBV11-2	TRBJ2-1	CASSWEPESYNEQFF	TGTGCCAGCAGCTGGGAGCCTGAATCCTACAATGAGCAGTTCTTC
many	TRBD2	TRBV29-1	TRBJ2-1	CSHPTSGGGRGSEQFF	TGCAGTCACCCGACTAGCGGAGGTGGGCGGGGGTCGGAGCAGTTCTTC
many	TRBD1	TRBV20-1	TRBJ1-5	CSASFGTGSSNQPQHF	TGCAGTGCTAGCTTCGGGACAGGGTCTAGCAATCAGCCCCAGCATTTT
few	TRBD2	TRBV5-1	TRBJ2-1	CASSWTSGSNNEQFF	TGTGCCAGCAGCTGGACTAGCGGGAGCAACAATGAGCAGTTCTTC
NA	TRBD1	TRBV28	TRBJ2-4	CASSPRGTDSKNIQYF	TGTGCCAGCAGTCCCCGAGGGACAGATAGCAAAAACATTCAGTACTTC
many	TRBD2	TRBV20-1	TRBJ2-7	CSANGGRLEQYF	TGCAGTGCTAATGGCGGGAGGCTCGAGCAGTACTTC
many	NA	TRBV7-9	TRBJ2-6	CASSLVGANVLTF	TGTGCCAGCAGCTTAGTCGGGGCCAACGTCCTGACTTTC
NA	NA	TRBV6-5	TRBJ1-5	CASGYDSRQPQHF	TGTGCCAGCGGTTACGACTCTCGTCAGCCCCAGCATTTT
medium-sized	NA	TRBV28	TRBJ2-7	CASTPLQGIYEQYF	TGTGCCAGCACCCCGCTACAGGGAATCTACGAGCAGTACTTC
few	NA	TRBV5-1	TRBJ2-2	CASSPQLANTGELFF	TGCGCCAGCAGCCCTCAACTAGCGAACACCGGGGAGCTGTTTTTT
many	TRBD2	TRBV18	TRBJ2-6	CASSPTGTRSGVLTF	TGTGCCAGCTCACCGACCGGGACTAGGTCAGGTGTCCTGACTTTC
many	TRBD1	TRBV18	TRBJ1-1	CASSLIGTGDTEAFF	TGTGCCAGCTCACTAATCGGGACAGGGGACACTGAAGCTTTCTTT
many	NA	TRBV6-1	TRBJ2-7	CASSERWYEQYF	TGTGCCAGCAGTGAGCGGTGGTACGAGCAGTACTTC
few	NA	TRBV23-1	TRBJ2-2	CASSQLPGTWNTGELFF	TGCGCCAGCAGTCAACTCCCCGGGACTTGGAACACCGGGGAGCTGTTTTTT
many	NA	TRBV6-6	TRBJ1-1	CASSYGVRVTEAFF	TGTGCCAGCAGTTACGGTGTCAGAGTCACTGAAGCTTTCTTT
many	NA	TRBV7-9	TRBJ2-3	CASSLASGSSTDTQYF	TGTGCCAGCAGCTTAGCTAGCGGTTCTAGCACAGATACGCAGTATTTT
many	NA	TRBV28	TRBJ2-6	CAIGRGGAGANVLTF	TGTGCCATCGGGAGAGGGGGAGCTGGGGCCAACGTCCTGACTTTC
many	NA	TRBV29-1	TRBJ2-2	CSGGARTGELFF	TGCAGCGGGGGGGCAAGGACCGGGGAGCTGTTTTTT
many	NA	TRBV24-1	TRBJ2-5	CATSDGGRGQETQYF	TGTGCCACCAGTGATGGGGGTAGAGGGCAAGAGACCCAGTACTTC
medium-sized	NA	TRBV15	TRBJ2-5	CATSRDRGAVETQYF	TGTGCCACCAGCAGAGATAGGGGGGCGGTCGAGACCCAGTACTTC
many	NA	TRBV7-6	TRBJ2-2	CASSLAFGQGPNTGELFF	TGTGCCAGCAGCTTAGCTTTTGGGCAGGGGCCGAACACCGGGGAGCTGTTTTTT
many	TRBD1	TRBV4-1	TRBJ1-4	CASRLGQENEKLFF	TGCGCCAGCCGCCTGGGACAGGAGAATGAAAAACTGTTTTTT